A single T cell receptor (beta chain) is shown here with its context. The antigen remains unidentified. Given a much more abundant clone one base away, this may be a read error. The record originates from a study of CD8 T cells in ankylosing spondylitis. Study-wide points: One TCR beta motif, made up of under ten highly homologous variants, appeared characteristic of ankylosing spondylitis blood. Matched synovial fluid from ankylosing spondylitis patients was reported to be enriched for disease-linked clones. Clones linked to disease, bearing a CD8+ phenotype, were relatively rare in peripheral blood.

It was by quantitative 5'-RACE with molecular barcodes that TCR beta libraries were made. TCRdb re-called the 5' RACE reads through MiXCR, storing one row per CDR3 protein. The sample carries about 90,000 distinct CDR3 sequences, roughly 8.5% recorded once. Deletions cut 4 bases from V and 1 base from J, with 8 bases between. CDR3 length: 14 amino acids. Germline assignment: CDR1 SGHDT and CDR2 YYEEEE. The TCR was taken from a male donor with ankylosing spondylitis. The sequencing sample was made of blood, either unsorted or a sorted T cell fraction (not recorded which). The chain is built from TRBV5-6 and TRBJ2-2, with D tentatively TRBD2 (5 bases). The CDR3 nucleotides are TGTGCCAGCAGCCCCGGGATGAACACCGGGGAGCTGTTTTTT. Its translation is CASSPGMNTGELFF.